The source of this T cell receptor (beta chain) is a study of T cell responses to AZD1222 COVID-19 vaccine listed by TCRdb under 2021. About the full investigation: AZD1222 recipients given second doses at about 4 weeks or at about 12 weeks were pooled, since spike-specific TCR depth and breadth were not found to differ between the two schedules. Trial participants were enrolled by age into subgroups of 18-55, 56-69 and 70-plus years, and roughly 160, 29 and 62 TCR-sequenced participants, respectively, were included in these subgroups. A total of just over 230 trial participants underwent TCR sequencing, of whom 200 to 220 received two doses of AZD1222 and about 26 received two doses of the MenACWY control vaccine. Study-wide conclusions, independent of this receptor: In the small 56-69-year group, the increase in depth fell short of significance, most likely because of low power. Participants were mostly white British and included more females than males, and it was suggested by the authors that clonal diversity may have been underestimated. Conclusions about previously exposed vaccinees were limited because only a handful of AZD1222 recipients were SARS-CoV-2 seropositive at baseline. Because no samples from the day 14 peak response were available, repertoires could be characterized only after the peak T cell response. Reportedly, almost half of the unique spike-specific TCRs recognized epitopes lying outside the regions that are mutated in the B.1.351 and B.1.1.7 variants. After two AZD1222 doses, both the breadth and the depth of spike-specific TCRs were significantly higher than at day 0 and than in MenACWY recipients. Vaccine-associated CD4 TCRs spanned the whole spike protein, with dominant responses in regions 160-218 and 743-854.

The CDR3 regions of human TCRbeta chains were analyzed by immunosequencing. In the original analysis: Repertoire TCRs were matched against a reference library of SARS-CoV-2-specific TCRs generated with the MIRA antigen-specificity platform. Breadth was defined as the fraction of unique TCRs that were SARS-CoV-2-associated. Depth was defined as the fraction of total T cells that were SARS-CoV-2-associated. Using the MIRA data, each spike-specific TCR was mapped to the spike region that the TCR reacts to and placed in a CD4 or CD8 class. Log10-transformed breadth and depth values were compared by one-way ANOVA with Sidak's multiple comparisons tests. The immuneACCESS repertoire file appears here via TCRdb, limited to in-frame rearrangements. These files lack a portion of the clones; in checked studies, under half of the deficit traces to unresolved V genes, and the cause of the others is not known. Clone size and V and J calls were adopted from that table, with D and trimming inferred from the DNA. The sample contains 150,000 or so clones, 80% to 90% of them found a single time. The top ten constitute around 22% of the sample.

V lost 5 bases and J lost 6 bases; the stretch between them is 18 bases long. The cysteine opens and the phenylalanine closes a CDR3 of 14 amino acids. Left in the record is the CDR3 DNA by itself, 42 bases read in frame from the first base. Per the germline V gene, SGHRS is the CDR1 and YFSETQ is the CDR2. In the paper's terms, the time point label means: baseline before first vaccination. The vaccinee samples were drawn from two UK trials, COV001 and COV002, one of which was a single-blind randomized controlled phase 2/3 trial testing AZD1222 (ChAdOx1 nCoV-19) in healthy adults. For TCRbeta chain sequencing, PBMC samples from trial participants were taken at day 0 and at day 28 after the second dose. Only one count was recorded for this clone. Its antigen remains undetermined. It has no much larger one-base neighbor in the sample; base qualities were not kept.

The receptor comes from an adult in good health. The chain couples TRBV5-1 to TRBJ2-7; a weak D assignment points to TRBD2 (5 bases agree). The sequences come from peripheral blood, collected on day 0 of AZD1222 vaccination. The DNA reads TGCGCCAGCAGATCCAACTGGGAGTCGTCCGAGCAGTACTTC. This gives the protein CASRSNWESSEQYF.